A single sample is the source of the 4 T cell receptor beta chains below, sequenced in a study of CD8+ T cells in alopecia areata listed by TCRdb under 2018. The library came from the immunoSEQ multiplex PCR assay. For TCR sequencing, RNA was extracted from every sample and reverse transcribed into cDNA to serve as template. Here the immuneACCESS table is served through TCRdb, limited to in-frame sequences with V and J called. Missing clones are a known gap in these copies; in checked studies unresolved V genes cover under half, and the rest lacks a known reason. In all, the sample holds around 35,000 clones, and around 59% of those were seen once. About two fifths of the sample comes from the top ten. The sequenced material came from NKG2D-high CD8+ T cells sorted from blood. The cell subset or site label here, explained by the study, means: sorted CD8+ NKG2D-high blood T cells. These TCRs come from a human donor with alopecia areata.

The chain employs TRBV29-1 and TRBJ2-1, with TRBD1 identical over 9 bases. The CDR3 is made up of 14 amino acids. Trimming cost V 6 bases and J 4 bases; bases outside gene matches: 7. Germline V CDR1 and CDR2: SQVTM, ANQGSEA. CDR3 in amino acids: CSVHRDREYNEQFF. The CDR3 nucleotides are TGCAGCGTCCACCGGGACAGGGAGTACAATGAGCAGTTCTTC.

The chain uses TRBV29-1 and TRBJ1-1, with TRBD1 identical over 11 bases. Trimming took 6 bases from V and 5 from J; bases not matched to a gene: 8. Per the germline V gene, CDR1 is SQVTM and CDR2 is ANQGSEA. This CDR3 contains 14 residues. The CDR3 reads CSVTFGTGGTEAFF. In DNA, the CDR3 is TGCAGCGTGACCTTTGGGACAGGGGGGACTGAAGCTTTCTTT.

The chain links TRBV9 to TRBJ2-5; no clear D gene. The last part of the DNA fits TRBJ2-7 better; the J call may be wrong. The germline V gene has CDR1 SGDLS and CDR2 YYNGEE. There are 14 residues in the CDR3. The CDR3 bases are TGTGCCAGCAGCGTAGATGTGGGATCCTACGAGCAGTACTTC. It yields the protein CASSVDVGSYEQYF.

The table lists this clone with a count of one. J is TRBJ2-1 and V is TRBV6-1; possibly TRBD2 for D (6 bases). CDR3 length: 13 amino acids. Germline V gives CDR1 MNHNS, CDR2 SASEGT. V was cut by 2 bases and J by 12 bases, with 14 bases left in between. As DNA, the CDR3 is TGTGCCAGCAGTGAAAGGGTAGCGGCCCGGCAGTTCTTC. Its translation is CASSERVAARQFF.